These 2 T cell receptor beta chains originate from one sample sequenced in a study of blood T cells in healthy people across ages. Next came a second PCR, run for roughly 6 to 11 cycles, which used a sample-barcoded 5' primer along with a J-beta primer mix. TCRdb analysed the 5' RACE reads with MiXCR anew, one entry per CDR3 protein. The sample carries 1.5 million or so distinct CDR3 sequences, around 42% recorded once. Input material: blood. These receptors were taken from a woman aged 18-29 years in good health.

This clonotype turned up a few times. The genes are TRBV7-9 and TRBJ2-5; unclear D gene. The CDR3 runs to 12 residues. V was cut by 7 bases and J by 5 bases, with 11 bases left in between. CDR1 and CDR2 (germline): SEHNR, FQNEAQ (reference sequence). The CDR3 coding sequence is TGTGCCAGCACCGAGGTGGGGGAGACCCAGTACTTC. The encoded protein is CASTEVGETQYF.

V is TRBV6-1 and J is TRBJ1-1, with TRBD1 matching 12 bases. The CDR3 totals 18 residues. J lost 1 base, V lost 5 bases, and 11 bases had no gene match. CDR1 MNHNS and CDR2 SASEGT come from the germline V gene. The CDR3 region has the DNA TGTGCCAGCAGTCGGCTACGGGACAGGGGGCTTGAGAACACTGAAGCTTTCTTT. Translated: CASSRLRDRGLENTEAFF.